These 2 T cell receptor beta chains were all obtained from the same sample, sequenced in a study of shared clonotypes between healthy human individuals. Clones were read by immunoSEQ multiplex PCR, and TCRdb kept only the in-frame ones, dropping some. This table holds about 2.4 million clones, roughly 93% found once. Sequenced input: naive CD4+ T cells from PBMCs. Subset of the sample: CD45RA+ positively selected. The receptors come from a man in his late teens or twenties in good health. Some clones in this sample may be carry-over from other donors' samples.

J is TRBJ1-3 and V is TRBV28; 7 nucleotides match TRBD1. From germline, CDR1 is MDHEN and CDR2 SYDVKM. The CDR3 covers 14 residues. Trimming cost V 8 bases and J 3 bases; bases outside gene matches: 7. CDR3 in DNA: TGTGCCAGCCAGGGGGAATACTTTGGAAACACCATATATTTT. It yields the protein CASQGEYFGNTIYF.

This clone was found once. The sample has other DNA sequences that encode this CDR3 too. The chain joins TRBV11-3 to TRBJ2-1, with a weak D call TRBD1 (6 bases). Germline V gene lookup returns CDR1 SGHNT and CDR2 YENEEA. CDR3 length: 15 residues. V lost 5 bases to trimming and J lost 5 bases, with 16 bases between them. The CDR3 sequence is CASSDRGGANNEQFF. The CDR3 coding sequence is TGTGCCAGCAGCGATCGAGGGGGAGCCAACAATGAGCAGTTCTTC. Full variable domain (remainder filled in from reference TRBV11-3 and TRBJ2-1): EAGVVQSPRYKIIEKKQPVAFWCNPISGHNTLYWYLQNLGQGPELLIRYENEEAVDDSQLPKDRFSAERLKGVDSTLKIQPAELGDSAVYLCASSDRGGANNEQFFGPGTRLTVL.